This T cell receptor (beta chain) originates from a study of blood T cell repertoires in COVID-19. Study information: T cells, B-cell-depleted T cells, or PBMCs supplied cDNA or gDNA.

Methods used by the authors: It was from reference gene primer amplification that nucleated cell counts were estimated. Data came from immunoSEQ multiplex PCR; TCRdb stores just in-frame clones and leaves some out. Clone size and the V and J calls come from that table; the DNA yielded D and trimming. The sample holds fewer than 400,000 clones, more than 85% seen once. Germline values: CDR1 MNHEY, CDR2 SVGAGI. V was shortened by 11 bases and J by 8 bases, with 22 bases between the two germline ends. CDR3 length: 15 residues. The chain is built from TRBV6-5 and TRBJ1-6, with D maybe TRBD1 (5 bases). Sequencing was carried out using peripheral blood. The clonotype was recovered from a human donor in a cohort sampled during active COVID-19. The CDR3: CAAPSQQAGDSPLHF. DNA of the CDR3: TGTGCCGCCCCGAGCCAACAGGCCGGAGATTCACCCCTCCACTTT.